The rows below give T cell receptor beta chains drawn from one sample of a study of identical twins. Each CDR3 protein is one row after TCRdb ran MiXCR on the 5' RACE reads. The table lists around 370,000 distinct CDR3 sequences, approximately 8.8% of them singletons. Input material: naive T cells sorted from blood. Receptors originate from a woman aged 50 to 60 in good health. Both conserved end residues are part of each CDR3. D genes are given only for firm matches. Not all rows give a size; the values are once, few, many and, for expanded clones, a class.

v_call: TRBV4-2; clone_size: few; j_call: TRBJ2-5; d_call: NA; cdr3_nt: TGTGCCAGCAGCCAAGAGGAAGCTAGGGAGACCCAGTACTTC; cdr3_aa: CASSQEEARETQYF
v_call: TRBV6-5; clone_size: few; j_call: TRBJ1-1; d_call: NA; cdr3_nt: TGTGCCAGCAGTCCCGGGGGAATCACTGAAGCTTTCTTT; cdr3_aa: CASSPGGITEAFF
v_call: TRBV4-1; clone_size: NA; j_call: TRBJ1-1; d_call: NA; cdr3_nt: TGCGCCAGCAGCCAAGAAAGACAGGCAGGTGACGCTTTCTTT; cdr3_aa: CASSQERQAGDAFF
v_call: TRBV12-3/TRBV12-4; clone_size: NA; j_call: TRBJ1-5; d_call: NA; cdr3_nt: TGTGCCAGCAGTTTAAGGGTTCGCAATCAGCCCCAGCATTTT; cdr3_aa: CASSLRVRNQPQHF
v_call: TRBV24-1; clone_size: few; j_call: TRBJ2-2; d_call: TRBD2; cdr3_nt: TGTGCCACCAGTGACTCTAGCGGGATCGCCACCGGGGAGCTGTTTTTT; cdr3_aa: CATSDSSGIATGELFF
v_call: TRBV20-1; clone_size: NA; j_call: TRBJ2-1; d_call: NA; cdr3_nt: TGCAGTGCTTGCCCGGTAGCGGATAGGGAGCAGTTCTTC; cdr3_aa: CSACPVADREQFF
v_call: TRBV30; clone_size: few; j_call: TRBJ2-1; d_call: TRBD1; cdr3_nt: TGTGCCCGGGATGAATGGACAGGGTCAAATGAGCAGTTCTTC; cdr3_aa: CARDEWTGSNEQFF
v_call: TRBV10-3; clone_size: NA; j_call: TRBJ2-1; d_call: TRBD2; cdr3_nt: TGTGCCATCAGTGAGCAGCCGACTAGCGGGAATGAGCAGTTCTTC; cdr3_aa: CAISEQPTSGNEQFF
v_call: TRBV6-1; clone_size: few; j_call: TRBJ2-3; d_call: TRBD2; cdr3_nt: TGTGCCAGCAGTATTAGGGCTAGCGGAGCAGATACGCAGTATTTT; cdr3_aa: CASSIRASGADTQYF
v_call: TRBV12-3/TRBV12-4; clone_size: NA; j_call: TRBJ2-1; d_call: NA; cdr3_nt: TGTGCCAGCAGCTACGATGGACTCCTGGAGCAGTTCTTC; cdr3_aa: CASSYDGLLEQFF
v_call: TRBV4-1; clone_size: few; j_call: TRBJ2-5; d_call: NA; cdr3_nt: TGCGCCAGCAGCCAGTTAAGCGGTTTGGGAAGAGAGACCCAGTACTTC; cdr3_aa: CASSQLSGLGRETQYF
v_call: TRBV6-2/TRBV6-3; clone_size: NA; j_call: TRBJ2-6; d_call: NA; cdr3_nt: TGTGCCAGCAGAGGAGGGAAGAGCTCTGGGGCCAACGTCCTGACTTTC; cdr3_aa: CASRGGKSSGANVLTF
v_call: TRBV5-1; clone_size: once; j_call: TRBJ2-1; d_call: NA; cdr3_nt: TGCGCCAGCAGCTTGGCGGATGGGACCTACGGGCAGTTCTTC; cdr3_aa: CASSLADGTYGQFF
v_call: TRBV12-3/TRBV12-4; clone_size: few; j_call: TRBJ2-2; d_call: NA; cdr3_nt: TGTGCCAGCAGTTCGTACGTCGGGGGGCGCGGCACCGGGGAGCTGTTTTTT; cdr3_aa: CASSSYVGGRGTGELFF
v_call: TRBV5-1; clone_size: NA; j_call: TRBJ1-1; d_call: TRBD1; cdr3_nt: TGCGCCAGCAGCGTGGGACAGGGTGAAGCTTTCTTT; cdr3_aa: CASSVGQGEAFF
v_call: TRBV2; clone_size: many; j_call: TRBJ1-5; d_call: NA; cdr3_nt: TGTGCCAGCAGTGGTGGTGGGGTAGGCAATCAGCCCCAGCATTTT; cdr3_aa: CASSGGGVGNQPQHF
v_call: TRBV15; clone_size: many; j_call: TRBJ1-1; d_call: TRBD1; cdr3_nt: TGTGCCACCAGCACTCTAGACAGGGGGAGCACTGAAGCTTTCTTT; cdr3_aa: CATSTLDRGSTEAFF
v_call: TRBV4-1; clone_size: few; j_call: TRBJ2-2; d_call: NA; cdr3_nt: TGCGCCAGCAGCCAAGACAGGAAGCTGTTTTTT; cdr3_aa: CASSQDRKLFF
v_call: TRBV7-9; clone_size: many; j_call: TRBJ1-5; d_call: NA; cdr3_nt: TGTGCCAGCATCGAGATTAACCGACAGGCCCATAGCAATCAGCCCCAGCATTTT; cdr3_aa: CASIEINRQAHSNQPQHF
v_call: TRBV12-3/TRBV12-4; clone_size: NA; j_call: TRBJ1-5; d_call: NA; cdr3_nt: TGTGCCAGCAGTTTTCTACAGGGAGGGCAGCCCCAGCATTTT; cdr3_aa: CASSFLQGGQPQHF
v_call: TRBV6-1; clone_size: NA; j_call: TRBJ1-4; d_call: NA; cdr3_nt: TGTGCCAGCAAGACAAGTCCGGCGGCGGGTGAAAAACTGTTTTTT; cdr3_aa: CASKTSPAAGEKLFF
v_call: TRBV12-3/TRBV12-4; clone_size: NA; j_call: TRBJ2-3; d_call: TRBD2; cdr3_nt: TGTGCCAGCAAGCTTGTCGGGAGGGACGATACGCAGTATTTT; cdr3_aa: CASKLVGRDDTQYF
v_call: TRBV7-2; clone_size: NA; j_call: TRBJ2-1; d_call: NA; cdr3_nt: TGTGCCAGCAGCTTAGACGGAGGGGTTACGTTTCAAGATGAGCAGTTCTTC; cdr3_aa: CASSLDGGVTFQDEQFF
v_call: TRBV24-1; clone_size: many; j_call: TRBJ2-5; d_call: TRBD2; cdr3_nt: TGTGCCACCAGTGAGGTAGCGGGAGGTTGGGAGACCCAGTACTTC; cdr3_aa: CATSEVAGGWETQYF
v_call: TRBV19; clone_size: few; j_call: TRBJ1-6; d_call: TRBD1; cdr3_nt: TGTGCCAGTAGTAGTCCGGGACAGGGAACTCGGAATTCACCCCTCCACTTT; cdr3_aa: CASSSPGQGTRNSPLHF
v_call: TRBV5-6; clone_size: NA; j_call: TRBJ2-5; d_call: NA; cdr3_nt: TGTGCCAGCAGCTTCAAATCGACCGGATTCCAAGAGACCCAGTACTTC; cdr3_aa: CASSFKSTGFQETQYF
v_call: TRBV7-2; clone_size: NA; j_call: TRBJ1-2; d_call: TRBD1; cdr3_nt: TGTGCCAGCAGCTCCCCTGCCGGGCGCAGGGGGCTTAACTATGGCTACACCTTC; cdr3_aa: CASSSPAGRRGLNYGYTF
v_call: TRBV6-5; clone_size: few; j_call: TRBJ2-2; d_call: TRBD2; cdr3_nt: TGTGCCAGCAGTTACTTGCGGATAGCGGGAGACACCGGGGAGCTGTTTTTT; cdr3_aa: CASSYLRIAGDTGELFF
v_call: TRBV4-1; clone_size: many; j_call: TRBJ2-1; d_call: NA; cdr3_nt: TGCGCCAGCAGTCTAGGGACCACTACTGAGCAGTTCTTC; cdr3_aa: CASSLGTTTEQFF
v_call: TRBV5-1; clone_size: many; j_call: TRBJ1-1; d_call: TRBD1; cdr3_nt: TGCGCCAGCAGCCCCAGACAGGGTCTGAACACTGAAGCTTTCTTT; cdr3_aa: CASSPRQGLNTEAFF
v_call: TRBV5-1; clone_size: many; j_call: TRBJ2-1; d_call: NA; cdr3_nt: TGCGCCAGCAGCTTGGAGCAGGGATCCTACAATGAGCAGTTCTTC; cdr3_aa: CASSLEQGSYNEQFF
v_call: TRBV6-5; clone_size: few; j_call: TRBJ1-4; d_call: NA; cdr3_nt: TGTGCCAGCAGGAGGGGAGTCGGTAATGAAAAACTGTTTTTT; cdr3_aa: CASRRGVGNEKLFF
v_call: TRBV5-1; clone_size: NA; j_call: TRBJ2-6; d_call: NA; cdr3_nt: TGCGCCAGCAGCTTGCAACCAGGGTCTGGGGCCAACGTCCTGACTTTC; cdr3_aa: CASSLQPGSGANVLTF
v_call: TRBV11-3; clone_size: few; j_call: TRBJ1-1; d_call: NA; cdr3_nt: TGTGCCAGCAGCCCAGTTGGGGGAAGTGCTTTCTTT; cdr3_aa: CASSPVGGSAFF
v_call: TRBV24-1; clone_size: NA; j_call: TRBJ1-2; d_call: NA; cdr3_nt: TGTGCCACAGGCACAGGGAATGGCTACACCTTC; cdr3_aa: CATGTGNGYTF
v_call: TRBV10-3; clone_size: NA; j_call: TRBJ2-5; d_call: TRBD1; cdr3_nt: TGTGCCATCAGTGGTACGACAGGGGCCACAGGGGAGACCCAGTACTTC; cdr3_aa: CAISGTTGATGETQYF
v_call: TRBV29-1; clone_size: NA; j_call: TRBJ1-1; d_call: NA; cdr3_nt: TGCAGCGTTGATTCAGGGGAGGTCAGTACTGAAGCTTTCTTT; cdr3_aa: CSVDSGEVSTEAFF
v_call: TRBV6-2/TRBV6-3; clone_size: few; j_call: TRBJ2-1; d_call: NA; cdr3_nt: TGTGCCAGCAGTTACTCGTATCCGGGGGCGCGTGGGACTTCCAATGAGCAGTTCTTC; cdr3_aa: CASSYSYPGARGTSNEQFF
v_call: TRBV7-2; clone_size: many; j_call: TRBJ2-7; d_call: TRBD2; cdr3_nt: TGTGCCAGCAGCCCGACTAGCGGAGTCTACGAGCAGTACTTC; cdr3_aa: CASSPTSGVYEQYF
v_call: TRBV2; clone_size: NA; j_call: TRBJ2-2; d_call: TRBD2; cdr3_nt: TGTGCCAGCAGTGATATTAGCGGGAGTACCGGGGAGCTGTTTTTT; cdr3_aa: CASSDISGSTGELFF
v_call: TRBV5-6; clone_size: many; j_call: TRBJ2-5; d_call: NA; cdr3_nt: TGTGCCAGCAACAGGGAAGAGACCCAGTACTTC; cdr3_aa: CASNREETQYF
v_call: TRBV29-1; clone_size: NA; j_call: TRBJ2-7; d_call: NA; cdr3_nt: TGCAGCGTTGGCACCCCCTACGAGCAGTACTTC; cdr3_aa: CSVGTPYEQYF
v_call: TRBV10-3; clone_size: NA; j_call: TRBJ1-2; d_call: TRBD1; cdr3_nt: TGTGCCATCAGTGAGTTGACAGGGGTCTATGGCTACACCTTC; cdr3_aa: CAISELTGVYGYTF
v_call: TRBV20-1; clone_size: NA; j_call: TRBJ1-5; d_call: TRBD1; cdr3_nt: TGCAGTGCTAGGGGCACAGGGGAATCGGGACAGCCCCAGCATTTT; cdr3_aa: CSARGTGESGQPQHF
v_call: TRBV27; clone_size: NA; j_call: TRBJ2-7; d_call: NA; cdr3_nt: TGTGCCAGCAGTTTGTTGGGACCCTCCGAGCAGTACTTC; cdr3_aa: CASSLLGPSEQYF